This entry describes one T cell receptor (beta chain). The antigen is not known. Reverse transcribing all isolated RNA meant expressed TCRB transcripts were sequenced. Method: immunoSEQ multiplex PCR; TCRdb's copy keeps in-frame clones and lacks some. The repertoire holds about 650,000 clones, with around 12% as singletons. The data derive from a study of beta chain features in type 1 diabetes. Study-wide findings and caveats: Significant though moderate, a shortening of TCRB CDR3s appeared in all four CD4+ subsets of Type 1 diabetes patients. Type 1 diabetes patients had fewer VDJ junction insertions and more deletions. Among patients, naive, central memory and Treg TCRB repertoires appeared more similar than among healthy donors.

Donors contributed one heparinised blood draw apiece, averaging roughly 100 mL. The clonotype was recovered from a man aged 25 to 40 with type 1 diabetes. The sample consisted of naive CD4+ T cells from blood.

CDR3 protein: CASSLDRVNGYTF. The CDR3 coding sequence is TGTGCCAGCAGTCTGGACAGGGTCAATGGCTACACCTTC. The chain has TRBV7-9 and TRBJ1-2, with 8 bases matching TRBD1. V shed 6 bases and J 6 bases; nucleotides not matched to a gene: 6. CDR1 SEHNR and CDR2 FQNEAQ come from the germline V gene (reference sequence). The CDR3 covers 13 residues.